This T cell receptor (beta chain) appears in the sequencing data of a study of Tregs in tolerant kidney transplant recipients. About the research overall: After 6 days with irradiated graft donor PBMCs, CFSE-labeled recipient PBMCs were FACS-sorted.

The CDR3 has 13 amino acids. The germline gives CDR1 SEHNR, CDR2 FQNEAQ (reference sequence). The V end was cut by 3 bases, the J end by 6 bases, with 12 bases between. Method: immunoSEQ multiplex PCR; TCRdb's copy keeps in-frame clones and lacks some. The sample yields roughly 4,900 clones, about 39% seen once. As concerns this clone: As yet, its antigen is unknown.

V usage is TRBV7-9 and J usage is TRBJ2-7; D tentatively reads TRBD1 or TRBD2 (6 bases each). The sequence came from a human donor in good health. Sequencing was performed on CD8+ T cells from blood cultured with allogeneic cells. CDR3 sequence: CASSLFGGLEQYF. As DNA, the CDR3 is TGTGCCAGCAGCTTGTTTGGGGGGCTCGAGCAGTACTTC.